This section outlines one T cell receptor beta chain sequence together with its context. Its antigen is not known. This sample stems from a study of shared clonotypes between healthy human individuals. General study points: Clonotype sharing among donors, it was expected, would be affected by sequencing depth. The four-donor shared clonotypes exceeded non-shared clonotypes in generation probability, with non-shared ones scoring lower.

Sequencing was at deep level. Method: immunoSEQ multiplex PCR; TCRdb's copy keeps in-frame clones and lacks some. The sample has some 980,000 clones, more than 75% seen once; the top ten hold over 1.3%. V was clipped by 9 bases and J by 9 bases, with 18 bases between them. Per the germline V gene, CDR1 is SGHRS and CDR2 is YFSETQ. The CDR3 is 12 amino acids. Sequences were obtained from memory CD4+ T cells sorted from blood. Subset specified: CD45RA-negative fraction. The gene calls are TRBV5-1 and TRBJ1-2; D might be TRBD1 (6 bases). This clonotype was sampled from a man between 18 and 35 years old in good health. CDR3 nucleotides: TGCGCCAACGCAGGGGACCTGCCTTGCTACACCTTC. Translation gives CANAGDLPCYTF.